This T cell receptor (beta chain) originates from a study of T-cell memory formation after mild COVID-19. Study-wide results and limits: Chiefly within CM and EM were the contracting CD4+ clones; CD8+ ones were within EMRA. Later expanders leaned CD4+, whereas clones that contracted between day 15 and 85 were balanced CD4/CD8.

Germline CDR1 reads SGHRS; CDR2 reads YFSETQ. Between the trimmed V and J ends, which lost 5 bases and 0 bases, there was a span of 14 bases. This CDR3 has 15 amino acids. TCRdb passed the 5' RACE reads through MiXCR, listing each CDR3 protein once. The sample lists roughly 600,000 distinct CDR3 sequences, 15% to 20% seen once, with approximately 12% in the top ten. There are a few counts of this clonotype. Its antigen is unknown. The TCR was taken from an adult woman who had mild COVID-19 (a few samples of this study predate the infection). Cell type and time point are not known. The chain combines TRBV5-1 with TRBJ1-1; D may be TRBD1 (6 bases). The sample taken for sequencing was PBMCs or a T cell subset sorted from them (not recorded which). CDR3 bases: TGCGCCAGCAGGCAGCGAACAGGGTTGAACACTGAAGCTTTCTTT. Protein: CASRQRTGLNTEAFF.